The rows below give T cell receptor beta chains drawn from one sample of a study of blood T cell repertoires in COVID-19. TCRdb keeps only in-frame clones here, not all; method: immunoSEQ multiplex PCR. The sample carries fewer than 40,000 clones, 89% recorded once. Sequenced: peripheral blood. The receptors come from an elderly man with acute or convalescent COVID-19. CDR3s leave out the opening cysteine and the closing phenylalanine or tryptophan. Each record gives: V gene, D gene, CDR3 protein. D genes are given only for firm matches.

TRBV6-4 TRBD1 ASSLQGGNQPQH
TRBV7-9 TRBD2 ASSFSAGASYNEQF
TRBV2 . ASIQGRNTGELF
TRBV24-1 TRBD1 ATSDPGQGSYNEQF
TRBV5-4 . ASSHQGRANTEAF
TRBV6-5 . ASSYRPGTYEQY
TRBV5-1 TRBD1 ASSQTGGMNTEAF
TRBV6-2/TRBV6-3 TRBD2 ASSRRTSGNYNEQF
TRBV25-1 . ASGRDGGGYT
TRBV6-5 TRBD1 ASSSPGTEETQY
TRBV11-3 TRBD1 ASSLEDRAYNEQF
TRBV6-5 . ASSYSHGDNEQF
TRBV15 TRBD1 ATSRGNRGGFYGYT
TRBV6-5 . ASSQGIRSYEQY
TRBV30 TRBD2 AWSVRLAGSYNEQF
TRBV5-1 . ASSPRQVWDTEAF
TRBV6-5 . ASSRGQNQPQH
TRBV25-1 . ASSEYGMSGYT
TRBV28 . ASSLSGGQEVKLF
TRBV18 TRBD1 ASSPRTGGAGANVLT
TRBV5-4 TRBD1 ASSLWGQADGEKLF
TRBV7-2 TRBD1 ASSRAGTGARSGNTIY
TRBV2 TRBD2 ASSVRLADTDTQY
TRBV5-1 . ASSLDGATNEKLF
TRBV11-1 TRBD1 ASSLRDSSYEQY
TRBV11-2 TRBD2 ASSQRTSGPEQF
TRBV2 . ASSADREWSGGGYT
TRBV18 . ASSPLRALTDTQY
TRBV7-6 TRBD2 ASSFSRPGLGGGNEQF
TRBV6-5 TRBD2 ASSSGRVLTDTQY
TRBV19 TRBD1 ASTRTGFNYGYT
TRBV5-1 TRBD2 ASSEGLAGGFSYEQY
TRBV7-9 TRBD1 ASSLVGAGGTGNTIY
TRBV6-5 . ASYPGVDTGELF
TRBV10-1 . ASSESARADTQY
TRBV11-2 . ASSSSFDRPAYEQY
TRBV5-1 . ASSLVPSGRGPTQY
TRBV11-3 . ASSIQGWGETQY
TRBV11-2 TRBD2 ASSLGLAGGDTQY
TRBV29-1 . SVVIFDGYT
TRBV10-3 . AISDSFYGYT
TRBV18 . ASSPTGFWDEQF
TRBV4-1 . ASSQEAPGPI
TRBV5-1 TRBD1 ASSLGQEAYGYT
TRBV2 . ASSDFPPYTYEQY
TRBV30 TRBD1 ASGQGNYGYT